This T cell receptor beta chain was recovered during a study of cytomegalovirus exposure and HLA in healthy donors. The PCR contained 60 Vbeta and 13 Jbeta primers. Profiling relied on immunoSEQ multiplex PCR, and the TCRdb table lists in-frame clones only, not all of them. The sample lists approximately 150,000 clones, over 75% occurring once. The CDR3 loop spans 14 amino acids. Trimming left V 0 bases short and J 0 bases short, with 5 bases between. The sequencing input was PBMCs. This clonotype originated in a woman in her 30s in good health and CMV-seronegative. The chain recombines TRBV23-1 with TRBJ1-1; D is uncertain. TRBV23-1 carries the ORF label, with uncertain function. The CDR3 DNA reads TGCGCCAGCAGTCAATCGTCGTTGAACACTGAAGCTTTCTTT. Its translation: CASSQSSLNTEAFF.